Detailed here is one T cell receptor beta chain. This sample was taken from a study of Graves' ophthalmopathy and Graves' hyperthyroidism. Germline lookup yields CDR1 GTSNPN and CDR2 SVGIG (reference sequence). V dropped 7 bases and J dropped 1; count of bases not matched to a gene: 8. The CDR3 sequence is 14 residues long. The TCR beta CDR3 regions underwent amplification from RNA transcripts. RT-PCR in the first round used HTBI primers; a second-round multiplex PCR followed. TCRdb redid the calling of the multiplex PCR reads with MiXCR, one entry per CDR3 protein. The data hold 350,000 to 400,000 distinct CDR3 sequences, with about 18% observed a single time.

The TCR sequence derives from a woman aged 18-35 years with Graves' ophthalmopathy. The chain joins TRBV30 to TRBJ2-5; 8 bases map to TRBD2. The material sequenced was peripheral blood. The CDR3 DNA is TGTGCCTTCGCTAGCGGGCCTTCCCAAGAGACCCAGTACTTC. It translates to CAFASGPSQETQYF.